A few counts support the clone carrying this TCR beta chain. This sample is drawn from a study of T-cell reconstitution after alpha-beta-depleted transplantation in children. Germline V gene lookup returns CDR1 ENHRY and CDR2 SYGVKD. V lost 0 bases and J lost 3; bases outside the gene matches: 7. The CDR3 contains 17 residues. Library preparation (for TCRbeta) was performed with unique molecular identifiers. TCRdb re-called the PCR reads through MiXCR, storing one row per CDR3 protein. In the table there are some 550,000 distinct CDR3 sequences, approximately 20% of which are singletons. The chain is built from TRBV10-3 and TRBJ2-1; TRBD1 agrees at 8 bases. The material was PBMCs from the stem cell graft donor, obtained from the stem cell graft. The receptor was isolated from a human donor who donated a stem cell graft to a child with acute lymphoblastic leukemia. This CDR3 is CAISESRPGQGYNEQFF. The CDR3 bases are TGTGCCATCAGTGAGTCGCGTCCTGGACAGGGCTACAATGAGCAGTTCTTC.